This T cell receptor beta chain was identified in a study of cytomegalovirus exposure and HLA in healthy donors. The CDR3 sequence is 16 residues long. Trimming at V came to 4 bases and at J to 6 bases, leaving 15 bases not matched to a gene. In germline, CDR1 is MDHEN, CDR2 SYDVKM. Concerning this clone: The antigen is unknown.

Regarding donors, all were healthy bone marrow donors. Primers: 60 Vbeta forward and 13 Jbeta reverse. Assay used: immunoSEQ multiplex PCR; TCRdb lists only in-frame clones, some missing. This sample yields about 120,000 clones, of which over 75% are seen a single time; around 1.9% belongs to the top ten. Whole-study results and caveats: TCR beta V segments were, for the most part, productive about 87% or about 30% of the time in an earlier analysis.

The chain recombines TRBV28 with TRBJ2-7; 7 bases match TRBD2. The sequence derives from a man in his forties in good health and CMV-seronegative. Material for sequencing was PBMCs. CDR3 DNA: TGTGCCAGCAGTTCCCGAACTAGCGTCAAGGTCGGCGAGCAGTACTTC. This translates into CASSSRTSVKVGEQYF.